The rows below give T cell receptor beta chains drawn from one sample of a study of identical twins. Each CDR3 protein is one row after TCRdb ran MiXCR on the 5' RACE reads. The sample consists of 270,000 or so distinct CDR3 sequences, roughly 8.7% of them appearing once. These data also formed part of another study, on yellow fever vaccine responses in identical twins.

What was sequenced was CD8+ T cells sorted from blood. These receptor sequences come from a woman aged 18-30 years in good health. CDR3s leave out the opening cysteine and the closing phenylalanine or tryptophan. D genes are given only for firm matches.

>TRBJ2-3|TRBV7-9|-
ASSSGTIPSTDTQY
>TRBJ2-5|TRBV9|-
ASSVGGYQETQY
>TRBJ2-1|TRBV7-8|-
ASSSSDNPYNEQF
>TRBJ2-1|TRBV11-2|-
ASRPPDRKYNEQF
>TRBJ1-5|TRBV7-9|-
ASSRLSNQPQH
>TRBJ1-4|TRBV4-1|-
ASSQEKGIMF
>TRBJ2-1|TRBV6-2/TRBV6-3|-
ASSYGRGEQF
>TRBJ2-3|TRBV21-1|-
ASTLLPKTDTQY
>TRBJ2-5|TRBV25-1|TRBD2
ASSDILAEAPGETQY
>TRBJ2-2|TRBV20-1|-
SARDSDGANTGELF
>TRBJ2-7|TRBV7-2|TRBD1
ASSEIRDSYEQY
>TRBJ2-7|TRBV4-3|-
ASSQDASQGGDEQY
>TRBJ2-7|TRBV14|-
ASSQGSYKQY
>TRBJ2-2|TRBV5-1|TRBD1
ARDPDRVFTGELF
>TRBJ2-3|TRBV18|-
ASSPGSGRTDTQY
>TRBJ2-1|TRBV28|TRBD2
ASSATTSGSYNEQF
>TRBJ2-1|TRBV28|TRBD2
ASIRLAGVANEQF
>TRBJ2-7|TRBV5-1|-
ASSGETLYEQY
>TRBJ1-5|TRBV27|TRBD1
ASRGGTDNQPQH
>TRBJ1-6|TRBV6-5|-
ASRYNRERSPLH
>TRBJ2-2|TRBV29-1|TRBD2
SVQLTSGIYTGELF
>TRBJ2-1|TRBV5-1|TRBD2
ASSKGLAGNDNEQF
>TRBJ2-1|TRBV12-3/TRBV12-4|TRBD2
ASSKLAGGADEQF
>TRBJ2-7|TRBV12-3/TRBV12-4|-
ASSSLDGTIEYEQY
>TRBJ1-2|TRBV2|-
ASGGRENYGYT
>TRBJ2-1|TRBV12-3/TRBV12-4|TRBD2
ASSLWGGSSYNEQF
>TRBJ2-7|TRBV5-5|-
ASSLGAWDEQY
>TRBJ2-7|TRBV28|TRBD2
ASSLFPPTSGGAYEQY
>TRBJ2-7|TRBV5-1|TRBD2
ASKRTSGGGKSYEQY
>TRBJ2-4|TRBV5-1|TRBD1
ASSLAVTGSDIQY
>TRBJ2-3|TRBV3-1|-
ASSHSQVTSTDTQY
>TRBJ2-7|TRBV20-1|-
SARDATGTLFEQY